This T cell receptor beta chain was sequenced during a study of shared T cell receptors in the human thymus. TCRdb's copy holds only in-frame clones and misses some; the assay was immunoSEQ multiplex PCR. Among hundreds of thousands of clones, over 75% were seen once, and the ten largest hold around 0.01%. The CDR3 extends over 14 amino acids. The V gene lost 3 bases and the J gene lost 1 base, with 9 bases spanning the gap. The germline V gene has CDR1 MDHEN and CDR2 SYDVKM. These sequences were also reported in another study, on human thymus T cells. That publication notes: The sample donors, healthy Finnish infants, were having corrective surgery for congenital heart defects. Corrective heart surgery yielded the resections from which the thymus tissue came.

The sample was thymocytes. The sequence was collected from a boy in the first two years of life with a congenital heart defect. The chain couples TRBV28 to TRBJ1-1; weak D call: TRBD1 (6 bases). CDR3 coding DNA: TGTGCCAGCAGTTTCGAGGGGGAGAACACTGAAGCTTTCTTT. It translates to CASSFEGENTEAFF.